This TCR beta chain was obtained from a study of regulatory T cells in long-lasting Graves disease. V lost 3 bases and J 0 bases, leaving 11 bases between the germline ends. Germline CDR1 reads DFQATT; CDR2 reads SNEGSKA (reference sequence). The CDR3 sequence is 15 residues long. This sample's time point: persistent/refractory GD, antithyroid drugs over 5 years with positive TRAb. Making the TCR library involved RNA that had been extracted from PBMCs. A few counts support this clonotype. What it recognizes is unknown. TCR beta libraries were built with iRepertoire HTBI primers and Arm-PCR of CDR3 regions. One entry per CDR3 protein, called by TCRdb with MiXCR from the multiplex PCR reads. The sample contains fewer than 450,000 distinct CDR3 sequences, around 22% of which appear only once. Study-wide points: Among persistent patients, a larger number of public clonotypes were shared (over 2,500) than among newly diagnosed patients (approximately 970). Patients with persistent disease showed a bias toward TRBV28, TRBJ1-2 and TRBJ2-5. Graves' patients with persistent disease showed TCR diversity lower than patients newly diagnosed.

The TCR comes from a female donor with Graves disease. The sequenced sample was peripheral blood mononuclear cells (PBMCs), obtained when the disease was refractory, from a patient treated with antithyroid drugs. The gene calls are TRBV20-1 and TRBJ2-2; D gene uncertain. CDR3: CSASSTTSNTGELFF. CDR3 DNA: TGCAGTGCTAGTTCGACGACTTCGAACACCGGGGAGCTGTTTTTT.